These 15 T cell receptor beta chains share one sample of origin, sequenced in a study of blood T cell repertoires in COVID-19. Profiled with immunoSEQ multiplex PCR; TCRdb holds only in-frame clones, not every one. The data contain some 270,000 clones, approximately 90% of them singletons. Sample: PBMCs or T cells enriched from blood (not recorded which). Receptor source: a man aged 35-49 years who had been exposed to COVID-19.

The chain carries TRBV11-2 and TRBJ1-1; D unresolved. CDR1 SGHAT and CDR2 FQNNGV come from the germline V gene. Trimming removed 4 bases at V and 4 bases at J, with 19 bases between. This CDR3 spans 16 amino acids. The CDR3 DNA is TGTGCCAGCAGCTCGTCATTAGACTGGGTGGGCACTGAAGCTTTCTTT. As protein: CASSSSLDWVGTEAFF.

There are a few counts of this clone. CDR3 amino acids: CAWSGTGVEQYF. CDR3 coding DNA: TGTGCCTGGAGCGGAACGGGGGTCGAGCAGTACTTC. The chain is built from TRBV30 and TRBJ2-7; weak D call: TRBD2 (6 bases). Per the germline V gene, CDR1 is GTSNPN and CDR2 is SVGIG (reference sequence). Deletions cut 3 bases from V and 6 bases from J, with 12 bases between. The CDR3 is made up of 12 amino acids.

This rearrangement joins TRBV19 to TRBJ1-1; a weak D match, TRBD1 (6 bases). With 7 bases removed from V and 0 bases from J, the gap between germline ends came to 12 bases. The CDR3 totals 14 residues. CDR1 is LNHDA and CDR2 is SQIVND in the germline V gene (reference sequence). The CDR3 nucleotides read TGTGCCAGTAACAGGGACCTGTTGAACACTGAAGCTTTCTTT. Translating it yields CASNRDLLNTEAFF.

V usage is TRBV11-2 and J usage is TRBJ2-7; TRBD2 agrees at 14 bases. V lost 7 bases and J lost 4; bases outside the gene matches: 12. The length of the CDR3 is 17 residues. Germline V CDR1 and CDR2: SGHAT, FQNNGV. For the CDR3, the DNA is TGTGCCAGCAACGCCTTGGGGACTAGCGGGAGTAGGTACGAGCAGTACTTC. This gives the protein CASNALGTSGSRYEQYF.

The genes are TRBV30 and TRBJ2-7; TRBD2 agrees at 13 bases. The CDR3 is 15 residues long. The germline V gene has CDR1 GTSNPN and CDR2 SVGIG (reference sequence). V trimming: 1 base; J trimming: 4 bases; junction bases outside the gene matches: 4. CDR3 sequence: CAWSGTSGSRYEQYF. DNA for the CDR3: TGTGCCTGGAGTGGGACTAGCGGGAGTCGTTACGAGCAGTACTTC.

The V and J genes are TRBV19 and TRBJ2-3; D perhaps matches TRBD1 (5 bases). The V and J ends lost 2 bases and 3 bases respectively, with 12 bases between them. Germline V gives CDR1 LNHDA, CDR2 SQIVND (reference sequence). The CDR3 sequence is 15 residues long. This chain's CDR3 is CASSIRGVRTDTQYF. The CDR3 DNA is TGTGCCAGTAGTATAAGGGGTGTTAGAACAGATACGCAGTATTTT.

This chain uses TRBV28 with TRBJ2-5; no reliable D call. The CDR3 loop spans 13 amino acids. The V gene's germline CDR1 is MDHEN and CDR2 SYDVKM. Trimming cost V 3 bases and J 2 bases, with 7 bases left between them. The CDR3 DNA reads TGTGCCAGCAGTTTTGTAACACAAGAGACCCAGTACTTC. Protein sequence: CASSFVTQETQYF.

Written as DNA, the CDR3 is TGTGCCAGCAGCTCCCAATTCGGACGGGTGGAGGTTTCACCCCTCCACTTT. Translating it yields CASSSQFGRVEVSPLHF. The V gene is TRBV11-2, the J gene TRBJ1-6; D call uncertain. The CDR3 consists of 17 residues. V lost 4 bases and J lost 9, with 22 bases in between. Looked up from germline, CDR1 is SGHAT and CDR2 is FQNNGV.

This rearrangement joins TRBV5-1 to TRBJ2-1; no firm D call. The CDR3 contains 14 residues. Trimming stripped 2 bases from V and 3 bases from J, with 9 bases between. The germline V gene encodes CDR1 SGHRS and CDR2 YFSETQ. CDR3 DNA: TGCGCCAGCAGCTTTTTATCCAGCTACAATGAGCAGTTCTTC. Protein sequence: CASSFLSSYNEQFF.

This chain connects TRBV18 to TRBJ1-5; 10 bases align to TRBD1. Losses at the gene ends were 3 bases for V and 4 bases for J; bases not matched to a gene: 9. Germline V gives CDR1 KGHSH, CDR2 LQKENI. The CDR3 contains 17 residues. CDR3 nucleotides: TGTGCCAGCTCACCCTTCCATGGGACAGGGGAAAATCAGCCCCAGCATTTT. Amino acids: CASSPFHGTGENQPQHF.

V usage is TRBV27 and J usage is TRBJ2-2; 8 bases are a match to TRBD2. Germline V gene data show CDR1 as MNHEY and CDR2 as SMNVEV (reference sequence). V lost 3 bases and J lost 7; bases outside the gene matches: 10. The CDR3 contains 16 residues. The CDR3 spells CASSLGGTRNFGELFF. DNA for the CDR3: TGTGCCAGCAGTTTGGGAGGGACTAGGAACTTCGGGGAGCTGTTTTTT.

The CDR3 DNA sequence: TGTGCCAGCAGTTTCCCGATCCTACAGGGGACCTACGAGCAGTACTTC. It is translated as CASSFPILQGTYEQYF. This chain connects TRBV28 to TRBJ2-7, with TRBD1 identical over 7 bases. The CDR3 spans 16 residues. The V segment lost 3 bases and the J segment 2 bases; nucleotides outside the gene matches: 10. Germline V CDR1 and CDR2: MDHEN, SYDVKM.

About this clone: Distinct nucleotide sequences in the sample also encode this CDR3. The chain links TRBV5-1 to TRBJ2-1; TRBD2 is a possible D gene (5 bases). CDR1 is SGHRS and CDR2 is YFSETQ in the germline V gene. V was trimmed by 4 bases and J by 0 bases, leaving 8 bases between them. This CDR3 is 14 amino acids long. CDR3: CASSPDSSYNEQFF. CDR3 bases: TGCGCCAGCAGCCCGGACTCCTCCTACAATGAGCAGTTCTTC.

The chain links TRBV2 to TRBJ2-1, with 7 bases fitting TRBD2. From germline, CDR1 is SNHLY and CDR2 FYNNEI. The ends lost 8 bases at V and 0 bases at J; junction bases unmatched: 7. This CDR3 comprises 15 residues. The CDR3 reads CASGERDRSYNEQFF. DNA of the CDR3: TGTGCCAGCGGAGAGCGGGACCGCTCCTACAATGAGCAGTTCTTC. Full variable domain (rest looked up from reference TRBV2 and TRBJ2-1): EPEVTQTPSHQVTQMGQEVILRCVPISNHLYFYWYRQILGQKVEFLVSFYNNEISEKSEIFDDQFSVERPDGSNFTLKIRSTKLEDSAMYFCASGERDRSYNEQFFGPGTRLTVL.

V and J are TRBV27 and TRBJ2-1; 9 nucleotides agree with TRBD2. V lost 4 bases and J lost 2; bases outside the gene matches: 27. This CDR3 has 23 residues. Germline V gives CDR1 MNHEY, CDR2 SMNVEV (reference sequence). CDR3 DNA: TGTGCCAGCAGTTCCCTCTTTTTTCGGACGGGGGATGGAATAGCGGGAGCCTACAATGAGCAGTTCTTC. It specifies CASSSLFFRTGDGIAGAYNEQFF.